This entry concerns a single T cell receptor (beta chain). The target antigen is unknown. The data are from a study of shared clonotypes between healthy human individuals. Study observations and caveats: Sorted-subset sequencing, rarefaction showed, was incomplete despite large depth.

The CDR3 totals 13 residues. V trimming: 5 bases; J trimming: 6 bases; junction bases outside the gene matches: 5. Per germline, CDR1 SEHNR and CDR2 FQNEAQ (reference sequence). Sequencing was performed with immunoSEQ multiplex PCR; in TCRdb, only in-frame clones are kept and a portion is missing. The sample holds around 2.1 million clones, around 93% seen once. Naive CD8 isolation took CD45RO-negative cells positively selected for CCR7 and excluded terminally differentiated effector memory CD45RA+ cells. Caucasian adults residing in Nashville, Tennessee made up all the donors. Sequencing used naive CD8+ T cells from PBMCs. The chain employs TRBV7-9 and TRBJ2-7; TRBD1 matches 9 bases. The sequence was obtained from a man aged 18 to 35 in good health. Some clones in this sample may be carry-over from other donors' samples. CDR3 loop: CASSAGQGREQYF. CDR3 nucleotide sequence: TGTGCCAGCAGCGCCGGACAGGGGCGCGAGCAGTACTTC.